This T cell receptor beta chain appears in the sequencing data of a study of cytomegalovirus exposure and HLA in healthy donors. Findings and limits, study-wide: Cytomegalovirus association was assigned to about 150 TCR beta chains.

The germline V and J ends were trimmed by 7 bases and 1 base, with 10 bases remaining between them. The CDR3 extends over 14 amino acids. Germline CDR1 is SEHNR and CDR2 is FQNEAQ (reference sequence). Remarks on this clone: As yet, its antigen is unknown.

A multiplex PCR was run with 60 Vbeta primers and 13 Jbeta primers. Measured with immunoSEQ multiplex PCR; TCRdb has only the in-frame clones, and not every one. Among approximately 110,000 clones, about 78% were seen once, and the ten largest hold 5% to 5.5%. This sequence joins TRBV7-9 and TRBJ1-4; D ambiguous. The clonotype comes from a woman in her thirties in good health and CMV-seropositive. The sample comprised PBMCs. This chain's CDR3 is CASNWEQTNEKLFF. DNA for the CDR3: TGTGCCAGCAACTGGGAGCAAACTAATGAAAAACTGTTTTTT.